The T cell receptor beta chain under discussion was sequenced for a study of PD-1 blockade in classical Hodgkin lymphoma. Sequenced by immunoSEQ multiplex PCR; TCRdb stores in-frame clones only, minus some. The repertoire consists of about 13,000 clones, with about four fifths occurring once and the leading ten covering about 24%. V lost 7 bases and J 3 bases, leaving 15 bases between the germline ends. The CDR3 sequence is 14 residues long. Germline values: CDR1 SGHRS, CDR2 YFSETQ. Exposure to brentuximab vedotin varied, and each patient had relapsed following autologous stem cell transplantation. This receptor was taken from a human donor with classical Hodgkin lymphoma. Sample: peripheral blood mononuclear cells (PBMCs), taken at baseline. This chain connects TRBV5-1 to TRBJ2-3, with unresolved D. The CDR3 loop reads CASGSFSVTDTQYF. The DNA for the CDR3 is TGCGCCAGCGGATCTTTTTCTGTGACAGATACGCAGTATTTT.